The clone carrying this T cell receptor beta chain was seen ten or more times. Its antigen is as yet unknown. This entry belongs to a study of neurological immune-mediated disorders. The germline V gene encodes CDR1 LGHDT and CDR2 YNNKEL (reference sequence). The length of the CDR3 is 12 residues. The V and J ends lost 3 bases and 11 bases respectively, with 13 bases between them. Study conclusions and caveats: None of the CDR3 amino acid sequences of expanded clones were shared across subjects, and this suggested private repertoires in all groups.

A single run covered 15-18 subjects with over 180 million TCR-beta sequences. TCRdb ran MiXCR on the 5' RACE reads and lists one entry per CDR3 protein. Among about 50,000 distinct CDR3 sequences listed, approximately 10% were seen once. The source material was PBMCs. This TCR was sampled from a man aged 70-80 years with HTLV-1-associated myelopathy (HAM/TSP). V is TRBV3-1 and J is TRBJ1-1, with a tentative D call TRBD1 (5 bases). This chain's CDR3 is CASSHGRGKAFF. In DNA, the CDR3 is TGTGCCAGCAGCCACGGAAGGGGCAAGGCTTTCTTT.